The 32 T cell receptor delta chains in this list originate from one sample, sequenced in a study of Vδ1+ human thymocytes. Study-level points and caveats: Highly polyclonal TRG and TRD repertoires with Gaussian CDR3 length distributions appeared in thymus.

The template was reverse-transcribed extracted RNA. The CDR3 regions were amplified by multiplex PCR from V-gene primers to a constant-region primer. TCRdb re-called the multiplex PCR reads with CATT. Seen here are 54,000 or so delta-chain clones, around a sixth observed once, and the top ten hold under 0.55%. These receptors have no identified antigens. The sequenced sample was Vdelta1+ gamma-delta thymocytes from the thymus. Specified subset: FACS-sorted CD3+ TCRalphabeta- TCRVdelta1+ TCRVdelta2- thymocytes. The source of these receptors is a boy under two years old who had congenital heart surgery.

The gene calls are TRDV1 and TRDJ1; D may be TRDD3 (5 bases). Germline V gene lookup returns CDR1 TSWWSYY and CDR2 QGS. With 0 bases removed from V and 3 bases from J, the gap between germline ends came to 20 bases. The length of the CDR3 is 18 residues. CDR3 in DNA: TGTGCTCTTGGGGAACTAAGCGTACTGAAAGTTGGGGCCGATAAACTCATCTTT. This sequence encodes CALGELSVLKVGADKLIF.

This chain joins TRDV2 and TRDJ1; D ambiguous. From germline, CDR1 is GEAIGNYY and CDR2 EKD. V was pared by 0 bases and J by 0 bases, with 13 bases between. The CDR3 runs 16 residues. The CDR3 here is CACDTVVGGYTDKLIF. The CDR3, as DNA: TGTGCCTGTGACACCGTCGTGGGTGGGTACACCGATAAACTCATCTTT.

The genes are TRDV1 and TRDJ1; 7 bases are shared with TRDD3. Trimming cost V 0 bases and J 0 bases; bases outside gene matches: 28. This CDR3 has 24 amino acids. Germline-derived CDR1 and CDR2 are TSWWSYY and QGS. The CDR3 nucleotides read TGTGCTCTTGGGGAACTCGCGTACCCAATCTCCCCGCACTGGGGTCAACGTTACACCGATAAACTCATCTTT. Translating gives CALGELAYPISPHWGQRYTDKLIF.

The sample holds a few counts of this clone. The chain links TRDV1 to TRDJ1, with 7 bases fitting TRDD3. The V segment lost 3 bases and the J segment 7 bases; nucleotides outside the gene matches: 26. This CDR3 comprises 20 residues. CDR1 and CDR2 from the germline V gene are TSWWSYY and QGS. The CDR3 spells CALGDLKNPKSRGIGGKLIF. For the CDR3, the DNA is TGTGCTCTTGGGGACCTTAAGAACCCTAAATCACGGGGGATTGGAGGTAAACTCATCTTT.

The sample holds a few counts of this clone. The rearrangement joins TRDV1 to TRDJ1; the D is unclear. Per germline, CDR1 TSWWSYY and CDR2 QGS. The CDR3 is 15 residues long. Trimming left V 4 bases short and J 0 bases short, with 12 bases between. The CDR3 protein is CALGAPHENTDKLIF. In DNA form, the CDR3 reads TGTGCTCTTGGGGCCCCCCATGAAAACACCGATAAACTCATCTTT.

This clone was picked up one time. The junction differs from germline at one of its ends, possibly a read error. V and J are TRDV1 and TRDJ1, with D perhaps being TRDD2 or TRDD3 (6 bases each). The CDR3 consists of 24 residues. From germline, CDR1 is TSWWSYY and CDR2 QGS. The CDR3 loop reads CAVGELSLWTAFPGPTGYTDKLIF. CDR3 in DNA: TGTGCTGTTGGGGAACTCTCTCTCTGGACAGCCTTCCCCGGTCCTACTGGGTACACCGATAAACTCATCTTT.

V is TRDV1 and J is TRDJ1; D possibly corresponds to TRDD2 (6 bases). This CDR3 comprises 16 residues. Germline V gives CDR1 TSWWSYY, CDR2 QGS. V was cut by 0 bases and J by 4 bases, with 15 bases left in between. The CDR3 is CALGELSFRGGDKLIF. CDR3 sequence (DNA): TGTGCTCTTGGGGAACTATCCTTCCGAGGAGGCGATAAACTCATCTTT.

This clone has more than one count but fewer than ten. V usage is TRDV1 and J usage is TRDJ1; tentative D call: TRDD2 (6 bases). V lost 4 bases and J lost 2, with 26 bases in between. The CDR3 spans 19 residues. CDR1 and CDR2 (germline): TSWWSYY, QGS. The CDR3 loop is CALGVFPIGLPPGTDKLIF. CDR3 sequence (DNA): TGTGCTCTTGGGGTTTTTCCTATTGGGCTGCCACCGGGGACCGATAAACTCATCTTT.

The chain uses TRDV1 and TRDJ1; 9 bases line up with TRDD3. V was clipped by 0 bases and J by 2 bases; unmatched bases: 25. CDR3 size: 23 residues. Looked up from germline, CDR1 is TSWWSYY and CDR2 is QGS. The CDR3 nucleotides read TGTGCTCTTGGGGAACTTGGGAATGGCAGCTGGGGGATCGGGAAGACCGGGACCGATAAACTCATCTTT. Protein sequence: CALGELGNGSWGIGKTGTDKLIF.

The rearrangement joins TRDV1 to TRDJ1, with TRDD3 matching over 9 bases. The J segment lost 0 bases and the V segment lost 3 bases, leaving 23 bases of the junction unmatched. The V gene's germline CDR1 is TSWWSYY and CDR2 QGS. CDR3 length equals 22 residues. This chain's CDR3 is CALGELSFLPGLGDQYTDKLIF. The CDR3 DNA sequence: TGTGCTCTTGGGGAGCTTTCTTTCCTTCCTGGGCTGGGGGATCAGTACACCGATAAACTCATCTTT.

J is TRDJ1 and V is TRDV1, with unresolved D. This CDR3 is 19 amino acids long. Trimming took off 0 bases at V and 0 bases at J, with 20 bases between the two ends. Germline CDR1 reads TSWWSYY; CDR2 reads QGS. CDR3 DNA: TGTGCTCTTGGGGAACTTGGCAGGCGGGACTCACCGTACACCGATAAACTCATCTTT. This sequence encodes CALGELGRRDSPYTDKLIF.

The J gene is TRDJ1, the V gene TRDV1; 12 bases are a match to TRDD3. CDR3 length: 19 residues. V lost 2 bases and J lost 0; bases outside the gene matches: 10. Germline V gives CDR1 TSWWSYY, CDR2 QGS. The CDR3 region is CALGEKVNWGILNTDKLIF. The CDR3 coding sequence is TGTGCTCTTGGGGAAAAAGTAAACTGGGGGATACTCAACACCGATAAACTCATCTTT.

V is TRDV1 and J is TRDJ1; a weak D match, TRDD3 (5 bases). The germline V and J ends were trimmed by 0 bases and 0 bases, with 26 bases remaining between them. The CDR3 extends over 21 amino acids. Germline values: CDR1 TSWWSYY, CDR2 QGS. This CDR3 is CALGELLLLYWPRFNTDKLIF. The CDR3, as DNA: TGTGCTCTTGGGGAACTCCTCCTCCTTTACTGGCCCAGATTTAACACCGATAAACTCATCTTT.

The rearrangement joins TRDV1 to TRDJ1; D is perhaps TRDD3 (6 bases). Germline V lookup: CDR1 TSWWSYY, CDR2 QGS. V dropped 2 bases and J dropped 4 bases, with 20 bases sitting between them. CDR3 size: 17 residues. For the CDR3, the DNA is TGTGCTCTTGGGGAAGGGGATTTTATGGGGACGGTCGATAAACTCATCTTT. It encodes CALGEGDFMGTVDKLIF.

The chain uses TRDV1 and TRDJ1; 7 nucleotides agree with TRDD3. The CDR3 totals 19 residues. Per the germline V gene, CDR1 is TSWWSYY and CDR2 is QGS. V dropped 0 bases and J dropped 0; count of bases not matched to a gene: 13. This CDR3 reads CALGELGRGAGGYTDKLIF. The CDR3, as DNA: TGTGCTCTTGGGGAACTAGGTAGAGGCGCTGGGGGGTACACCGATAAACTCATCTTT.

The chain links TRDV1 to TRDJ1; tentative D call: TRDD3 (5 bases). V was shortened by 1 base and J by 8 bases, with 20 bases between the two germline ends. This CDR3 contains 16 residues. Germline loops: CDR1 TSWWSYY, CDR2 QGS. The CDR3 protein is CALGERTLWRGQKLIF. CDR3 nucleotide sequence: TGTGCTCTTGGGGAACGGACTCTCTGGAGGGGACAAAAACTCATCTTT.

This sequence joins TRDV2 and TRDJ1; tentatively, D is TRDD3 (5 bases). CDR1 and CDR2 (germline): GEAIGNYY, EKD. Trimming took off 5 bases at V and 1 base at J, with 13 bases between the two ends. This CDR3 spans 14 amino acids. This CDR3 reads CACALLETTDKLIF. In nucleotides, the CDR3 is TGTGCCTGTGCCTTACTGGAAACCACCGATAAACTCATCTTT.

This clone was picked up a small number of times. V usage is TRDV1 and J usage is TRDJ1; D gene uncertain. The CDR3 runs 15 residues. Between the trimmed V and J ends, which lost 0 bases and 11 bases, there was a span of 19 bases. From germline, CDR1 is TSWWSYY and CDR2 QGS. The CDR3 DNA follows: TGTGCTCTTGGGGAACTGGGACCTGACTACCTTAACCTCATCTTT. Its protein is CALGELGPDYLNLIF.

This clone appeared a few times. This chain connects TRDV1 to TRDJ1; no reliable D call. V was clipped by 4 bases and J by 0 bases, with 24 bases between them. This CDR3 is built from 19 residues. Germline loops: CDR1 TSWWSYY, CDR2 QGS. DNA for the CDR3: TGTGCTCTTGGGGCGAGATCTTACCCTCGTGGAGCGTACACCGATAAACTCATCTTT. It encodes CALGARSYPRGAYTDKLIF.

The chain carries TRDV1 and TRDJ1, with D perhaps assigned TRDD2 or TRDD3 (8 bases each). The CDR3 consists of 23 residues. V was shortened by 1 base and J by 0 bases, with 33 bases between the two germline ends. Germline-derived CDR1 and CDR2 are TSWWSYY and QGS. CDR3 sequence: CALGERPRFLRRGITLYTDKLIF. The CDR3, as DNA: TGTGCTCTTGGGGAACGACCTCGCTTCCTACGAAGGGGGATAACCCTGTACACCGATAAACTCATCTTT.

This clone was seen only a few times. The V call is TRDV1, the J call TRDJ1; a possible D gene is TRDD3 (6 bases). Deletions cut 0 bases from V and 1 base from J, with 24 bases between. Germline CDR1 and CDR2: TSWWSYY and QGS. The CDR3 contains 20 residues. CDR3 in DNA: TGTGCTCTTGGGGAACTTGTACGTCCTATGAGGATACTAACCACCGATAAACTCATCTTT. Its translation is CALGELVRPMRILTTDKLIF.

V and J are TRDV1 and TRDJ1; 12 bases fit TRDD3. CDR1 is TSWWSYY and CDR2 is QGS in the germline V gene. V lost 5 bases to trimming and J lost 4 bases; unmatched junction nucleotides: 26. This CDR3 region has 22 residues. In DNA, the CDR3 is TGTGCTCTTGGGTCTCATTGGCCTTCCTACGCCTCTGGGGGATACGCGCTCGATAAACTCATCTTT. Translating it yields CALGSHWPSYASGGYALDKLIF.

This clone was detected a few times. This chain uses TRDV1 with TRDJ1, with 10 bases aligning to TRDD3. Germline CDR1 TSWWSYY, CDR2 QGS. J lost 3 bases, V lost 1 base, and 14 bases had no gene match. The CDR3 spans 19 residues. The CDR3 region has the DNA TGTGCTCTTGGGGAACCGACCCTTCCTCGGGGGGATACGTCCGATAAACTCATCTTT. Protein product: CALGEPTLPRGDTSDKLIF.

This sequence joins TRDV1 and TRDJ1, with 11 positions matching TRDD3. This CDR3 is 19 amino acids long. V dropped 1 base and J dropped 0; count of bases not matched to a gene: 10. Germline-derived CDR1 and CDR2 are TSWWSYY and QGS. CDR3 coding DNA: TGTGCTCTTGGGGAACGACTGGGGGATAATCGGAAGTACACCGATAAACTCATCTTT. As protein: CALGERLGDNRKYTDKLIF.

This chain connects TRDV1 to TRDJ1; 8 bases line up with TRDD3. J gave up 3 bases and V 1 base, and 10 bases lay outside the gene matches. In germline, CDR1 is TSWWSYY, CDR2 QGS. The CDR3 contains 17 residues. CDR3 sequence reads: CALGEPTMWGMADKLIF. The DNA of the CDR3 is TGTGCTCTTGGGGAACCTACGATGTGGGGGATGGCCGATAAACTCATCTTT.

This clone showed up just a few times. This chain uses TRDV1 with TRDJ1, with D possibly TRDD2 on 5 matching bases. The germline V gene encodes CDR1 TSWWSYY and CDR2 QGS. Deletions cut 0 bases from V and 7 bases from J, with 30 bases between. CDR3 size: 20 residues. This chain's CDR3 is CALGELSTLRRKGVGFKLIF. The CDR3 DNA reads as TGTGCTCTTGGGGAACTTTCAACCCTACGTCGGAAAGGGGTCGGTTTTAAACTCATCTTT.

This clone was seen a handful of times. V usage is TRDV1 and J usage is TRDJ1; 9 positions agree with TRDD3. V lost 0 bases to trimming and J lost 0 bases; unmatched junction nucleotides: 14. This CDR3 comprises 20 residues. CDR1 is TSWWSYY, CDR2 QGS, per germline. The CDR3 here is CALGELTAYWGTRYTDKLIF. As DNA, the CDR3 is TGTGCTCTTGGGGAACTTACGGCCTACTGGGGGACCAGGTACACCGATAAACTCATCTTT.

The V call is TRDV1, the J call TRDJ1; 8 bases align to TRDD3. The CDR3 sequence is 18 residues long. Unmatched junction bases numbered 14, after V lost 4 bases and J lost 1 base. Germline lookup yields CDR1 TSWWSYY and CDR2 QGS. The CDR3 nucleotides read TGTGCTCTTGGGGTTTCCCGGTACTGGGGGGGCTTCACCGATAAACTCATCTTT. Amino acid sequence: CALGVSRYWGGFTDKLIF.

This clone appeared a few times. The J gene is TRDJ1, the V gene TRDV1; D not certain. V was clipped by 0 bases and J by 10 bases, with 33 bases between them. The germline V gene has CDR1 TSWWSYY and CDR2 QGS. The CDR3 spans 20 residues. The CDR3 protein is CALGELAHILQYLGRSPLIF. The CDR3 DNA reads TGTGCTCTTGGGGAACTTGCCCATATACTACAGTACTTGGGACGATCGCCACTCATCTTT.

This clone occurred a few times. The chain recombines TRDV1 with TRDJ1; D could derive from TRDD2 or TRDD3 (5 bases each). Trimming took 2 bases from V and 10 from J, leaving 32 bases between them. Germline CDR1 and CDR2: TSWWSYY and QGS. The CDR3 extends over 19 amino acids. The CDR3 DNA reads TGTGCTCTTGGGGAATTTTCTCGGGGCTGGGTTCTTCCAGGATGCGTACTCATCTTT. Its protein is CALGEFSRGWVLPGCVLIF.

The chain recombines TRDV1 with TRDJ1; 7 bases fit TRDD3. Germline CDR1 and CDR2: TSWWSYY and QGS. V dropped 1 base and J dropped 0; count of bases not matched to a gene: 8. The CDR3 totals 17 residues. The CDR3 sequence is CALGEPYWGFDTDKLIF. The DNA of the CDR3 is TGTGCTCTTGGGGAACCCTACTGGGGATTCGACACCGATAAACTCATCTTT.

The chain combines TRDV1 with TRDJ1, with 9 bases lining up with TRDD2. The CDR3 has 16 residues. V was pared by 0 bases and J by 6 bases, with 8 bases of the junction left unmatched. Germline loops: CDR1 TSWWSYY, CDR2 QGS. CDR3 DNA sequence: TGTGCTCTTGGGGAACTACCCCCCCTTCCTACCCATAAACTCATCTTT. Amino acids: CALGELPPLPTHKLIF.